This is a list of T cell receptor beta chains from one sample in a study of T-cell reconstitution after alpha-beta-depleted transplantation in children. Each CDR3 protein gets one entry after TCRdb re-called the PCR reads with MiXCR. Among over 200,000 distinct CDR3 sequences, roughly 10% were seen once, and the ten largest hold approximately 6.6%. The specimen was PBMCs from the stem cell graft donor, collected from the stem cell graft. The source is a human donor who donated a stem cell graft to a child with acute lymphoblastic leukemia. CDR3s include the opening cysteine and the closing phenylalanine or tryptophan.

>TRBV10-1|13
CASSEGTGDGDTF
>TRBV2|15
CASMGGDSYNSPLHF
>TRBV21-1|14
CAKSPEGASYEQYF
>TRBV5-1|11
CASSLESEQFF
>TRBV7-9|13
CASSLEDRVSQYF
>TRBV11-2|16
CASSLTLGTSSYEQYF
>TRBV12-3/TRBV12-4|13
CASSLAGGHTQYF
>TRBV3-1|15
CASSQDSRDDQPQHF
>TRBV12-3/TRBV12-4|14
CASSVRGSADTQYF
>TRBV21-1|13
CASSKVTGDEQYF
>TRBV4-3|14
CASSQDRSQFGYTF
>TRBV7-9|15
CASSFSNDKFGPQHF
>TRBV5-1|14
CASSLRGGGQPQHF
>TRBV2|16
CASSGGASINTGELFF
>TRBV6-2/TRBV6-3|16
CASSYRQGIFKNIQYF
>TRBV4-3|16
CASSQHWDRGRTEAFF
>TRBV7-2|15
CASSLAPGLPTRQYF
>TRBV12-3/TRBV12-4|12
CASSFKGETQYF
>TRBV11-2|16
CASSLDPRTGSYEQYF
>TRBV5-6|15
CASSPDLGVGNTIYF
>TRBV5-1|16
CASSGQPGAIAGELFF
>TRBV3-1|16
CASSHKWGSTGNEQFF
>TRBV10-3|16
CAISESGQGSNSPLHF
>TRBV12-3/TRBV12-4|13
CASSRQGVYEQYF
>TRBV20-1|13
CSASGTFINEQFF
>TRBV7-9|12
CASSAVGDTQYF
>TRBV4-2|16
CASSQQSASGVDTQYF
>TRBV13|13
CASSFYRNTEAFF
>TRBV6-1|12
CASSHEGLRQFF
>TRBV20-1|13
CSAIGGSTYEQYF
>TRBV30|15
CAARGSSSYNSPLHF
>TRBV5-5|14
CASSLIPNTGELFF